This T cell receptor (beta chain) is from a study of cytotoxic CD8 clonotypes in ibrutinib-treated CLL. Study results and limitations: Circulating CD8+ T-cell counts were tracked by baseline clonality, which exceeded that of age-matched healthy donors.

Profiled with immunoSEQ multiplex PCR; TCRdb holds only in-frame clones, not every one. The sample comprises 19,000 or so clones, over 75% of which are singletons, and 5.7% rests with the top ten. Turning to this clone: What it binds is unknown.

Germline values: CDR1 MNHEY, CDR2 SVGAGI. The CDR3 covers 14 residues. Trimming removed 5 bases at V and 8 bases at J, with 18 bases between. This specimen was PBMCs, taken before ibrutinib treatment. The receptor comes from a human donor with chronic lymphocytic leukemia. The chain links TRBV6-5 to TRBJ1-2; D is perhaps TRBD1 (5 bases). The CDR3, as DNA: TGTGCCAGCAGTCACGGGGCATCTCTTCCCGGCTACACCTTC. Translating it yields CASSHGASLPGYTF.